This passage covers 28 T cell receptor beta chains from one sample sequenced in a study of PD-L1 blockade in urothelial cancer. Sequenced by immunoSEQ multiplex PCR; TCRdb stores in-frame clones only, minus some. The data hold under 120,000 clones, with under 85% observed a single time. Material: PBMCs, obtained around atezolizumab (anti-PD-L1) treatment. These receptors originate from a man aged 50 to 59 with urothelial cancer.

The chain is built from TRBV5-8 and TRBJ2-1; 7 bases align to TRBD1. The CDR3 length is 13 residues. Looked up from germline, CDR1 is SGHTS and CDR2 is YDEGEE. V trimming: 3 bases; J trimming: 6 bases; junction bases outside the gene matches: 3. The CDR3 DNA reads TGTGCCAGCAGCTATGACAGGGTCAATGAGCAGTTCTTC. Translation: CASSYDRVNEQFF.

J is TRBJ2-5 and V is TRBV14; 10 bases line up with TRBD2. The trim removed 5 bases at V and 3 bases at J, leaving 9 bases unmatched. The CDR3 is 16 residues long. Germline CDR1 is SGHDN and CDR2 is FVKESK. Written as DNA, the CDR3 is TGTGCCAGCAGCGGCCGGCGCCTAGCGGGAGAAGAGACCCAGTACTTC. Residues: CASSGRRLAGEETQYF.

This clone was seen a single time. The chain recombines TRBV7-3 with TRBJ1-5; 8 bases are shared with TRBD1. CDR1 is SGHTA and CDR2 is FQGTGA in the germline V gene. CDR3 size: 14 residues. V dropped 5 bases and J dropped 9; count of bases not matched to a gene: 9. This chain's CDR3 is CASSADRGQGPQHF. The CDR3 bases are TGTGCCAGCAGCGCAGACAGGGGTCAAGGGCCCCAGCATTTT.

The sample holds many counts of this clone. The J gene is TRBJ2-7, the V gene TRBV18; 12 positions agree with TRBD2. The CDR3 totals 15 residues. CDR1 and CDR2 (germline): KGHSH, LQKENI. J gave up 4 bases and V 1 base, and 2 bases lay outside the gene matches. CDR3 region: CASSPRTSGKYEQYF. CDR3 DNA: TGTGCCAGCTCACCACGGACTAGCGGGAAGTACGAGCAGTACTTC.

The J gene is TRBJ1-5, the V gene TRBV6-5, with unresolved D. V lost 8 bases, J lost 0 bases, and 8 bases lay in between. In germline, CDR1 is MNHEY, CDR2 SVGAGI. The CDR3 has 13 amino acids. The CDR3 protein is CASGRNSNQPQHF. CDR3 sequence (DNA): TGTGCCAGCGGGAGGAATAGCAATCAGCCCCAGCATTTT.

The rearrangement uses TRBV9 and TRBJ2-1; TRBD2 matches at 8 bases. This CDR3 comprises 18 residues. CDR1 is SGDLS and CDR2 is YYNGEE in the germline V gene. The trim removed 0 bases at V and 6 bases at J, leaving 14 bases unmatched. The chain's CDR3 is CASSVAPGAGGQSNEQFF. The DNA for the CDR3 is TGTGCCAGCAGCGTAGCCCCCGGGGCGGGAGGTCAAAGCAATGAGCAGTTCTTC.

The chain links TRBV10-3 to TRBJ2-7; TRBD1 aligns across 7 bases. The J segment lost 0 bases and the V segment lost 10 bases, leaving 12 bases of the junction unmatched. The germline V gene encodes CDR1 ENHRY and CDR2 SYGVKD. The CDR3 contains 15 residues. The CDR3 region has the DNA TGTGCCACCCACCCCCGGGGACAGACCTCCTACGAGCAGTACTTC. Its protein is CATHPRGQTSYEQYF.

In this sample, this clone turned up a few times. This chain uses TRBV7-2 with TRBJ2-3, with D unresolved. Germline V lookup: CDR1 SGHTA, CDR2 FQGNSA. CDR3 length: 14 residues. Trimming took off 2 bases at V and 4 bases at J, with 10 bases between the two ends. The DNA of the CDR3 is TGTGCCAGCAGCTTATCAGCGCGGTCAGATACGCAGTATTTT. This translates into CASSLSARSDTQYF.

V gene TRBV7-9 combines with J gene TRBJ1-6, with TRBD1 matching 7 bases. The germline V gene has CDR1 SEHNR and CDR2 FQNEAQ (reference sequence). V lost 4 bases to trimming and J lost 7 bases; unmatched junction nucleotides: 16. This CDR3 contains 18 residues. The CDR3: CASSSGGGWDSRNSPLHF. CDR3 bases: TGTGCCAGCAGCTCCGGGGGGGGATGGGACAGTCGCAATTCACCCCTCCACTTT.

The CDR3 DNA reads as TGTGCCAGCTCAACCACAGGGGACACTGAAGCTTTCTTT. It encodes CASSTTGDTEAFF. The chain employs TRBV18 and TRBJ1-1; TRBD1 agrees at 7 bases. J gave up 3 bases and V 5 bases, and 3 bases lay outside the gene matches. This CDR3 is 13 amino acids long. The germline V gene has CDR1 KGHSH and CDR2 LQKENI.

The chain recombines TRBV28 with TRBJ2-1; 15 bases line up with TRBD2. V dropped 2 bases and J dropped 6; count of bases not matched to a gene: 5. Germline V gene data show CDR1 as MDHEN and CDR2 as SYDVKM. The CDR3 has 17 amino acids. In DNA, the CDR3 is TGTGCCAGCAGTTTACCCCAGGGACTAGCGGGAGGCAATGAGCAGTTCTTC. Translated: CASSLPQGLAGGNEQFF.

The rearrangement links TRBV5-4 to TRBJ2-3; D is perhaps TRBD2 (6 bases). The CDR3 spans 13 residues. Germline V gene data show CDR1 as SGHNT and CDR2 as YYREEE (reference sequence). V was clipped by 7 bases and J by 4 bases, with 13 bases between them. This chain's CDR3 is CASGLSGADTQYF. Written as DNA, the CDR3 is TGTGCCAGCGGCCTCTCGGGAGCAGATACGCAGTATTTT.

This chain links TRBV7-8 with TRBJ1-1; maybe TRBD1 (6 bases). Germline-derived CDR1 and CDR2 are SGHVS and FQNEAQ. The V end was cut by 1 base, the J end by 6 bases, with 24 bases between. This CDR3 has 18 residues. This chain's CDR3 is CASSLGGPSGDVDPEAFF. Written as DNA, the CDR3 is TGTGCCAGCAGCTTAGGGGGCCCTTCAGGGGATGTGGATCCTGAAGCTTTCTTT.

The chain combines TRBV28 with TRBJ2-7; D is undetermined. The CDR3 is 14 residues long. Trimming removed 6 bases from V and 5 bases from J, with 17 bases in between. Germline loops: CDR1 MDHEN, CDR2 SYDVKM. CDR3 region: CASSVTVPKNEQYF. The CDR3 DNA sequence: TGTGCCAGCAGCGTAACGGTGCCGAAGAACGAGCAGTACTTC.

CDR3 nucleotide sequence: TGTGCCAGCAGCCCCACCGGACAGTCGGGGGAAAAACTGTTTTTT. Protein product: CASSPTGQSGEKLFF. The chain combines TRBV7-3 with TRBJ1-4; the D gene is possibly TRBD1 (6 bases). In germline, CDR1 is SGHTA, CDR2 FQGTGA. CDR3 length equals 15 residues. Between the trimmed V and J ends, which lost 5 bases and 8 bases, there was a span of 18 bases.

The sample holds one count of this clone. The gene calls are TRBV28 and TRBJ1-1; 7 nucleotides match TRBD1. Germline values: CDR1 MDHEN, CDR2 SYDVKM. The CDR3 is 14 residues long. Losses at the gene ends were 6 bases for V and 10 bases for J; bases not matched to a gene: 14. CDR3 DNA: TGTGCCAGCAGGACAGGGCCTACGTTCAAGGGAGCTTTCTTT. This gives the protein CASRTGPTFKGAFF.

The chain joins TRBV18 to TRBJ2-1, with D tentatively TRBD1 (5 bases). V dropped 6 bases and J dropped 9 bases, with 9 bases sitting between them. Germline-derived CDR1 and CDR2 are KGHSH and LQKENI. The CDR3 has 11 residues. The CDR3 sequence is CASSPDSEQFF. The CDR3 nucleotides are TGTGCCAGCTCCCCCGACAGTGAGCAGTTCTTC. The entire variable domain, with the rest obtained from reference TRBV18 and TRBJ2-1, is as follows: NAGVMQNPRHLVRRRGQEARLRCSPMKGHSHVYWYRQLPEEGLKFMVYLQKENIIDESGMPKERFSAEFPKEGPSILRIQQVVRGDSAAYFCASSPDSEQFFGPGTRLTVL.

In this sample, this clone turned up a few times. CDR3 in amino acids: CASSQTGMLHTEAFF. CDR3 DNA sequence: TGTGCCAGCAGCCAAACAGGGATGTTGCACACTGAAGCTTTCTTT. The gene calls are TRBV5-5 and TRBJ1-1; D is perhaps TRBD1 (6 bases). V lost 4 bases to trimming and J lost 3 bases, with 16 bases between them. The germline V gene encodes CDR1 SGHKS and CDR2 YYEKEE (reference sequence). The length of the CDR3 is 15 residues. Looking up the rest from reference TRBV5-5 and TRBJ1-1 gives the full variable domain: DAGVTQSPTHLIKTRGQQVTLRCSPISGHKSVSWYQQVLGQGPQFIFQYYEKEERGRGNFPDRFSARQFPNYSSELNVNALLLGDSALYLCASSQTGMLHTEAFFGQGTRLTVV.

V usage is TRBV5-1 and J usage is TRBJ2-2; 8 bases agree with TRBD1. The CDR3 length is 15 residues. V lost 2 bases and J lost 1; bases outside the gene matches: 1. CDR1 and CDR2 from the germline V gene are SGHRS and YFSETQ. Here the CDR3 DNA reads TGCGCCAGCAGCTTAGGACAGGGGAACACCGGGGAGCTGTTTTTT. Translated, it gives CASSLGQGNTGELFF.

The V call is TRBV19, the J call TRBJ1-5; 9 bases fit TRBD1. This CDR3 is 16 amino acids long. The ends lost 5 bases at V and 7 bases at J; junction bases unmatched: 12. Germline V lookup: CDR1 LNHDA, CDR2 SQIVND (reference sequence). Here the CDR3 DNA reads TGTGCCAGTAGTCTAACGACAGGGGGACGTCTACAGCCCCAGCATTTT. The encoded protein is CASSLTTGGRLQPQHF. Filled out from reference TRBV19 and TRBJ1-5, the complete variable domain reads DGGITQSPKYLFRKEGQNVTLSCEQNLNHDAMYWYRQDPGQGLRLIYYSQIVNDFQKGDIAEGYSVSREKKESFPLTVTSAQKNPTAFYLCASSLTTGGRLQPQHFGDGTRLSIL.

V is TRBV7-2 and J is TRBJ2-5; 7 positions agree with TRBD1. V shed 4 bases, J shed 7 bases, and the junction held 9 bases outside the gene matches. Germline CDR1 and CDR2: SGHTA and FQGNSA. The CDR3 sequence is 14 residues long. The CDR3 reads CASSSYQQGLTQYF. The DNA of the CDR3 is TGTGCCAGCAGCTCTTACCAACAGGGGCTGACCCAGTACTTC.

This clone appeared a single time. This chain uses TRBV10-3 with TRBJ2-1; D unresolved. Germline CDR1 is ENHRY and CDR2 is SYGVKD. V was shortened by 2 bases and J by 9 bases, with 8 bases between the two germline ends. The CDR3 is made up of 12 amino acids. As DNA, the CDR3 is TGTGCCATCAGTGAGGTCACCAGTGAGCAGTTCTTC. This translates into CAISEVTSEQFF.

This chain connects TRBV18 to TRBJ2-7; TRBD2 aligns across 13 bases. V lost 3 bases, J lost 1 base, and 3 bases stayed unmatched. Looked up from germline, CDR1 is KGHSH and CDR2 is LQKENI. This CDR3 spans 16 amino acids. The CDR3 loop is CASSPMGLAGSYEQYF. In DNA form, the CDR3 reads TGTGCCAGCTCACCTATGGGACTAGCGGGATCCTACGAGCAGTACTTC. The whole variable domain, remainder taken from reference TRBV18 and TRBJ2-7, is NAGVMQNPRHLVRRRGQEARLRCSPMKGHSHVYWYRQLPEEGLKFMVYLQKENIIDESGMPKERFSAEFPKEGPSILRIQQVVRGDSAAYFCASSPMGLAGSYEQYFGPGTRLTVT.

This clone was counted a single time. The CDR3 protein is CASSSASAGDQETQYF. CDR3 nucleotides: TGTGCCAGCAGCTCGGCCTCGGCGGGAGACCAAGAGACCCAGTACTTC. The chain couples TRBV28 to TRBJ2-5; TRBD2 matches 7 bases. CDR3 length: 16 residues. V was pared by 6 bases and J by 0 bases, with 10 bases of the junction left unmatched. Germline CDR1 is MDHEN and CDR2 is SYDVKM. The variable domain in full, completed from reference TRBV28 and TRBJ2-5, reads DVKVTQSSRYLVKRTGEKVFLECVQDMDHENMFWYRQDPGLGLRLIYFSYDVKMKEKGDIPEGYSVSREKKERFSLILESASTNQTSMYLCASSSASAGDQETQYFGPGTRLLVL.

CDR3 residues: CASSLAFMDTQYF. The CDR3 DNA follows: TGTGCCAGCAGCTTAGCGTTTATGGATACGCAGTATTTT. The rearrangement links TRBV7-9 to TRBJ2-3; D not certain. V lost 0 bases, J lost 6 bases, and 7 bases lay in between. Germline CDR1 is SEHNR and CDR2 is FQNEAQ (reference sequence). The CDR3 runs 13 residues.

This chain joins TRBV9 and TRBJ2-1; 7 bases are shared with TRBD2. CDR1 is SGDLS, CDR2 YYNGEE, per germline. Trimming cost V 0 bases and J 7 bases; bases outside gene matches: 4. This CDR3 region has 14 residues. This CDR3 reads CASSVGTSKNEQFF. CDR3 nucleotide sequence: TGTGCCAGCAGCGTAGGGACTAGTAAGAATGAGCAGTTCTTC.

The chain links TRBV18 to TRBJ2-7; TRBD2 matches at 7 bases. CDR3 length equals 16 residues. The junction had 16 bases not matched to a gene; V was cut back by 4 bases and J by 7 bases. Per germline, CDR1 KGHSH and CDR2 LQKENI. DNA for the CDR3: TGTGCCAGCTCACGGTCCCAGGCGGGAGCTTCTTCGGAGCAGTACTTC. This gives the protein CASSRSQAGASSEQYF.

The chain combines TRBV7-2 with TRBJ2-3; maybe TRBD2 (5 bases). Germline values: CDR1 SGHTA, CDR2 FQGNSA. The CDR3 is 15 amino acids. The V end was cut by 5 bases, the J end by 0 bases, with 12 bases between. The CDR3 coding sequence is TGTGCCAGCAGCCTCAGGACGGGAAGCACAGATACGCAGTATTTT. Its protein product is CASSLRTGSTDTQYF.